The 5 T cell receptor beta chains listed next were all sequenced from one sample in a study of T cell repertoires in ileal Crohn's disease. Profiled with immunoSEQ multiplex PCR; TCRdb holds only in-frame clones, not every one. The sample lists under 3,500 clones; 79% were seen once. Time point given: inflamed ileum from the surgical specimen. The sample was ileal tissue. The receptors were sampled from an adult with Crohn's disease.

The chain links TRBV11-2 to TRBJ1-1; perhaps TRBD1 as D (5 bases). CDR3 size: 15 residues. Trimming removed 5 bases at V and 1 base at J, with 14 bases between. Germline V gives CDR1 SGHAT, CDR2 FQNNGV. The CDR3 DNA sequence: TGTGCCAGCAGCCCATTCCGACAGAGGAACACTGAAGCTTTCTTT. This gives the protein CASSPFRQRNTEAFF.

This chain joins TRBV19 and TRBJ2-1; 9 bases align to TRBD1. V dropped 7 bases and J dropped 7; count of bases not matched to a gene: 2. Germline values: CDR1 LNHDA, CDR2 SQIVND (reference sequence). The CDR3 runs to 12 residues. The chain's CDR3 is CASKTGGNEQFF. DNA of the CDR3: TGTGCCAGTAAGACAGGGGGGAATGAGCAGTTCTTC. Based on the CDR3 plus reference TRBV19 and TRBJ2-1, the full variable domain is DGGITQSPKYLFRKEGQNVTLSCEQNLNHDAMYWYRQDPGQGLRLIYYSQIVNDFQKGDIAEGYSVSREKKESFPLTVTSAQKNPTAFYLCASKTGGNEQFFGPGTRLTVL.

The rearrangement uses TRBV28 and TRBJ2-7; 13 bases map to TRBD2. Looked up from germline, CDR1 is MDHEN and CDR2 is SYDVKM. Trimming removed 6 bases from V and 1 base from J; junction bases left unmatched: 3. The CDR3 runs 15 residues. The CDR3 region has the DNA TGTGCCAGCAGGCCGGGACTAGCGGGGTCCTACGAGCAGTACTTC. This sequence encodes CASRPGLAGSYEQYF.

This clone was observed a single time. The chain has TRBV5-1 and TRBJ2-7; 10 bases line up with TRBD2. Germline V CDR1 and CDR2: SGHRS, YFSETQ. J was trimmed by 7 bases and V by 4 bases; bases with no gene match: 11. This CDR3 contains 15 residues. CDR3 in DNA: TGCGCCAGCAGCCCCGCTCTAGCGGGAGCGGGTGAGCAGTACTTC. Its protein is CASSPALAGAGEQYF.

Judged by abundance, this clone is hyperexpanded. The rearrangement links TRBV19 to TRBJ1-3; D unresolved. The germline V gene encodes CDR1 LNHDA and CDR2 SQIVND (reference sequence). The CDR3 has 14 residues. Trimming cost V 2 bases and J 0 bases, with 5 bases left between them. The DNA of the CDR3 is TGTGCCAGTAGTATATCTGCCTCTGGAAACACCATATATTTT. Translating it yields CASSISASGNTIYF.